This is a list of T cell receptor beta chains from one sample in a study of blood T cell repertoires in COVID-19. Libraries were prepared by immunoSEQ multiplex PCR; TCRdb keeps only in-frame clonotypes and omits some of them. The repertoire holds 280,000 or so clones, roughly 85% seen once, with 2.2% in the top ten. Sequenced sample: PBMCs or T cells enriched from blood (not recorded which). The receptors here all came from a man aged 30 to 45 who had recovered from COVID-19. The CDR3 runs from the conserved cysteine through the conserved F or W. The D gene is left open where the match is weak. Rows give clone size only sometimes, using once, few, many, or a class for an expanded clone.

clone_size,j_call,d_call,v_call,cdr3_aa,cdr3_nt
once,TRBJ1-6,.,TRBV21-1,CASSKPPTTAGNSPLHF,TGTGCCAGCAGCAAACCGCCTACTACGGCGGGTAATTCACCCCTCCACTTT
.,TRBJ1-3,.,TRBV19,CASSQGAGNTIYF,TGTGCCAGTAGCCAGGGTGCTGGAAACACCATATATTTT
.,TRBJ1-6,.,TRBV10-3,CAISELKGQGYSPLHF,TGTGCCATCAGTGAGTTGAAAGGCCAGGGATATTCACCCCTCCACTTT
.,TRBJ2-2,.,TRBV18,CASSPPLGGNAGELFF,TGTGCCAGCTCACCACCGCTAGGAGGGAATGCCGGGGAGCTGTTTTTT
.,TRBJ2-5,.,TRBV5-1,CASSLETIRETQYF,TGCGCCAGCAGCTTAGAGACTATAAGGGAGACCCAGTACTTC
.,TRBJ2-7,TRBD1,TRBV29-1,CSVEARTGGSYEQYF,TGCAGCGTTGAAGCCCGGACAGGGGGCTCCTACGAGCAGTACTTC
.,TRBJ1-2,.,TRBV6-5,CAHRQGPNYGYTF,TGTGCCCACCGCCAGGGTCCAAACTATGGCTACACCTTC
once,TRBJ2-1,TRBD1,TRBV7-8,CASSSDRGHEQFF,TGTGCCAGCAGCTCCGACAGGGGCCATGAGCAGTTCTTC
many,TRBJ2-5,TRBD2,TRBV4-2,CASSQSPGGAETQYF,TGTGCCAGCAGCCAATCTCCCGGGGGGGCAGAGACCCAGTACTTC
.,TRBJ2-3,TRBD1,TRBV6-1,CASSEALGGPDTQYF,TGTGCCAGCAGTGAAGCGCTAGGGGGCCCAGATACGCAGTATTTT
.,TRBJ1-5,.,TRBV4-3,CASSGNRVTQPQHF,TGCGCCAGCAGCGGAAACAGGGTTACTCAGCCCCAGCATTTT